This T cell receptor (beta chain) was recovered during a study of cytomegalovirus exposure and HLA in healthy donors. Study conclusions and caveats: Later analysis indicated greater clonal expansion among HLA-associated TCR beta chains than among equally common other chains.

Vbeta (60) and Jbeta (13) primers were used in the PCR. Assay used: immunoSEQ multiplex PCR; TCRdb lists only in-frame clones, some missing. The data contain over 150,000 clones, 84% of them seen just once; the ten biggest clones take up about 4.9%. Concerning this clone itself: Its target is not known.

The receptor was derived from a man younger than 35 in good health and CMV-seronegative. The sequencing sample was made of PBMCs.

CDR3 DNA sequence: TGTGCCAGCAGTGACAGCGGGAGGATTACTGGGGATACGCAGTATTTT. This gives the protein CASSDSGRITGDTQYF. The chain links TRBV2 to TRBJ2-3, with 9 bases that match TRBD2. This CDR3 contains 16 residues. Germline CDR1 is SNHLY and CDR2 is FYNNEI. The junction had 10 bases not matched to a gene; V was cut back by 3 bases and J by 6 bases.